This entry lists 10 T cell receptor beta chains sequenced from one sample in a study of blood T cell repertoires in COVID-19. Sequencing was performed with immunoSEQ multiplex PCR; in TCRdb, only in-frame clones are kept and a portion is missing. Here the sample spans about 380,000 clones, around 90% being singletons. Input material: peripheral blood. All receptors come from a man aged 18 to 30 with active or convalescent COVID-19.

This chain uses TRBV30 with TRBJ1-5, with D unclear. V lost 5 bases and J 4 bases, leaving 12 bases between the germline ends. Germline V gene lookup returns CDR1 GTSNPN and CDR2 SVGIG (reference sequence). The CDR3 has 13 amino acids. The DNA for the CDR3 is TGTGCCTGGGGCGGGAACGAAAATCAGCCCCAGCATTTT. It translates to CAWGGNENQPQHF.

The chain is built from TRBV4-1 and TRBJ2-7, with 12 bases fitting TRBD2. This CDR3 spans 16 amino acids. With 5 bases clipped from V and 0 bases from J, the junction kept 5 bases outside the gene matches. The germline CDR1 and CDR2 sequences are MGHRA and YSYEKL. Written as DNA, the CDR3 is TGCGCCAGCAGCGTTGGACTAGCGGGATTCTCCTACGAGCAGTACTTC. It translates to CASSVGLAGFSYEQYF.

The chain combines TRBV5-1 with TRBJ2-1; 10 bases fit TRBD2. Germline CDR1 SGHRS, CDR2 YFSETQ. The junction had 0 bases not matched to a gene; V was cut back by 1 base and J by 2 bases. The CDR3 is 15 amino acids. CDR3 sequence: CASSLTSGAYNEQFF. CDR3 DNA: TGCGCCAGCAGCTTGACTAGCGGGGCCTACAATGAGCAGTTCTTC.

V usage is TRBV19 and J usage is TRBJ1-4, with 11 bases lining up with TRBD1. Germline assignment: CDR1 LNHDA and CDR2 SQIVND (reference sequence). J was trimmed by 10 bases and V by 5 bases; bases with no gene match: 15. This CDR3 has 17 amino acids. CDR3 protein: CASSSRDRGYRAGKLFF. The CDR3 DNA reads TGTGCCAGTAGTTCCCGGGACAGGGGGTACAGGGCCGGAAAACTGTTTTTT.

CDR3 sequence: CATSDLVGEDYGYTF. CDR3 in DNA: TGTGCCACCAGTGATCTTGTGGGGGAGGACTATGGCTACACCTTC. The rearrangement uses TRBV24-1 and TRBJ1-2, with D perhaps matching TRBD1 (5 bases). Trimming cost V 3 bases and J 3 bases, with 13 bases left between them. There are 15 residues in the CDR3. CDR1 and CDR2 from the germline V gene are KGHDR and SFDVKD.

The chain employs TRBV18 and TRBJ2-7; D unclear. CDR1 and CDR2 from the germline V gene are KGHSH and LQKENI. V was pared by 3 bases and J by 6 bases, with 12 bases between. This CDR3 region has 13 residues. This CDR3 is CASSPPGSAEQYF. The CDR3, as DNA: TGTGCCAGCTCACCCCCCGGGTCTGCCGAGCAGTACTTC.

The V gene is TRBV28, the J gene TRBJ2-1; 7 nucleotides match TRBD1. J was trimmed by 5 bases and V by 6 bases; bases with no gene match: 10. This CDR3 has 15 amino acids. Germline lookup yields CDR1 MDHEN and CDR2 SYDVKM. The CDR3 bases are TGTGCCAGCAGGAACCAGGGGGTACAAAACAATGAGCAGTTCTTC. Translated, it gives CASRNQGVQNNEQFF.

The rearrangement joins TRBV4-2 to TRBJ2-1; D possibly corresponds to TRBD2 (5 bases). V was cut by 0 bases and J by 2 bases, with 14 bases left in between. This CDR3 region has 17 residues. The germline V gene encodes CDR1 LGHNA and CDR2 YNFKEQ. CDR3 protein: CASSQDKLVRPYNEQFF. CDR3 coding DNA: TGTGCCAGCAGCCAAGACAAACTAGTTCGCCCCTACAATGAGCAGTTCTTC.

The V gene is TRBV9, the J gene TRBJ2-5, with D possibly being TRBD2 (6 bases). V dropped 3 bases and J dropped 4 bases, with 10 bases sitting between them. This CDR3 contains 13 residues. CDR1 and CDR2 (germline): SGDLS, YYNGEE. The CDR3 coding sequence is TGTGCCAGCAGCGCGACTAGGACAGAGACCCAGTACTTC. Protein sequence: CASSATRTETQYF.

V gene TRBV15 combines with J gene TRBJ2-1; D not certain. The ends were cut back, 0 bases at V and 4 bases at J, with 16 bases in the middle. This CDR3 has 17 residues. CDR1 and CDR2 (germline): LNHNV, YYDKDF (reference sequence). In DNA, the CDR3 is TGTGCCACCAGCAGAGATGTGATTTCACAGAGTTACAATGAGCAGTTCTTC. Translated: CATSRDVISQSYNEQFF.